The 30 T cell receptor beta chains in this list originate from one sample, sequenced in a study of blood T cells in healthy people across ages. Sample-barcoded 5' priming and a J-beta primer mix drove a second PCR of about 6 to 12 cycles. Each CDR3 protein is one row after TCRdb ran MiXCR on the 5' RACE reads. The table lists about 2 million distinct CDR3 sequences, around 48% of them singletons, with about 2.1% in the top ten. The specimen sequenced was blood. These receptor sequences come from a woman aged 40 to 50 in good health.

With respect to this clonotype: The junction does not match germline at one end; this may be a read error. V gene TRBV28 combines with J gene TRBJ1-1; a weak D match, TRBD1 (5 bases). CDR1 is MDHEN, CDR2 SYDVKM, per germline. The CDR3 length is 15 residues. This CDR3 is CAGSHSTALNTEAFF. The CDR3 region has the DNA TGTGCCGGCAGTCATTCGACAGCCCTGAACACTGAAGCTTTCTTT. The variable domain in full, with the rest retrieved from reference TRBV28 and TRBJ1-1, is DVKVTQSSRYLVKRTGEKVFLECVQDMDHENMFWYRQDPGLGLRLIYFSYDVKMKEKGDIPEGYSVSREKKERFSLILESASTNQTSMYLCAGSHSTALNTEAFFGQGTRLTVV.

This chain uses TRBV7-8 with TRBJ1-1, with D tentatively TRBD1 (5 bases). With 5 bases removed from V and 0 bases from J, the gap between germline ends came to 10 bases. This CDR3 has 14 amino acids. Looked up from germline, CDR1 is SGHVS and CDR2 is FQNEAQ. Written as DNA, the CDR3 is TGTGCCAGCAGCGTAGGGGTTGTGAACACTGAAGCTTTCTTT. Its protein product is CASSVGVVNTEAFF.

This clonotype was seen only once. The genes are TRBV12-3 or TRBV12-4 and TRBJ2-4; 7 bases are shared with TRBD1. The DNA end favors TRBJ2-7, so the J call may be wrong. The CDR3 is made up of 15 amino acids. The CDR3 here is CASSLTGVTTYEQYF. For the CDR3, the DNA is TGTGCCAGCAGCCTTACAGGGGTGACAACCTACGAGCAGTACTTC.

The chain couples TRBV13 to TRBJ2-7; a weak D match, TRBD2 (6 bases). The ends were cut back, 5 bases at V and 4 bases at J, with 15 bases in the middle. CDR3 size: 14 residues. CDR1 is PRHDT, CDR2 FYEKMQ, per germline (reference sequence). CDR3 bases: TGTGCCAGCAGCAACCGGGACTCCGAATACGAGCAGTACTTC. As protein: CASSNRDSEYEQYF.

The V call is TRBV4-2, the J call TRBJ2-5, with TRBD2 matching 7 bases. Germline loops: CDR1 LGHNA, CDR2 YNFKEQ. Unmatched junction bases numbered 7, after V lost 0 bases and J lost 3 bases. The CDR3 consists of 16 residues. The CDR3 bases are TGTGCCAGCAGCCAAGATGTATCCAGCGGGGAAGAGACCCAGTACTTC. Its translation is CASSQDVSSGEETQYF.

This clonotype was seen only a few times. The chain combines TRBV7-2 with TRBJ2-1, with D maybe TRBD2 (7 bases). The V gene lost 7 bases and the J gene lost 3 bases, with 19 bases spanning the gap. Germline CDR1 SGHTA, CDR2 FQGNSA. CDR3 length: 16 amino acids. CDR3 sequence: CASTKGGTRSYNEQFF. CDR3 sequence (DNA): TGTGCCAGCACAAAGGGGGGGACAAGGAGCTACAATGAGCAGTTCTTC.

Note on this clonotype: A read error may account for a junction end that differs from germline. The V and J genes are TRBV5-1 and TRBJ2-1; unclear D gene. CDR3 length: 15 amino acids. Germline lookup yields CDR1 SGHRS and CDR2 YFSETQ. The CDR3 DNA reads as TGCGCCAGCAGCTCCCTGACGCTACGGTCCAATGCGCAGTTCTTC. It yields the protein CASSSLTLRSNAQFF. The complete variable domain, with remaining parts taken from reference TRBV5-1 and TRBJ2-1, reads KAGVTQTPRYLIKTRGQQVTLSCSPISGHRSVSWYQQTPGQGLQFLFEYFSETQRNKGNFPGRFSGRQFSNSRSEMNVSTLELGDSALYLCASSSLTLRSNAQFFGPGTRLTVL.

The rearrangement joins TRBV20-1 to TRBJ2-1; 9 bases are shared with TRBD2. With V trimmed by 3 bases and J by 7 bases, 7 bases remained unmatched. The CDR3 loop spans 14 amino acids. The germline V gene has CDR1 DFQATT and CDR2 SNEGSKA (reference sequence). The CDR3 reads CSASGAGGPNEQFF. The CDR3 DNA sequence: TGCAGTGCTAGTGGGGCGGGGGGGCCTAATGAGCAGTTCTTC.

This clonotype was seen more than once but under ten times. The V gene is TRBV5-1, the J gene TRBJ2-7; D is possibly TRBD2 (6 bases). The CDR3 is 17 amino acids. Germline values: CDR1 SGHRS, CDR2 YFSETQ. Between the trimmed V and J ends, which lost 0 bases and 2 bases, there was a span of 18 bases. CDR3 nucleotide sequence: TGCGCCAGCAGCTTGGGAATGGAGGGGCTCCGAACCTACGAGCAGTACTTC. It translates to CASSLGMEGLRTYEQYF.

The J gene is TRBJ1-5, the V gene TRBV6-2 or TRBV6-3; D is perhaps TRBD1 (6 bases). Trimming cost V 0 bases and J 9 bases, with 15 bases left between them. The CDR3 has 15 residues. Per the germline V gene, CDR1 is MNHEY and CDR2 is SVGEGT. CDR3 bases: TGTGCCAGCAGTTACTCCGGACAGTTCCTTTGGCCCCAGCATTTT. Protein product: CASSYSGQFLWPQHF.

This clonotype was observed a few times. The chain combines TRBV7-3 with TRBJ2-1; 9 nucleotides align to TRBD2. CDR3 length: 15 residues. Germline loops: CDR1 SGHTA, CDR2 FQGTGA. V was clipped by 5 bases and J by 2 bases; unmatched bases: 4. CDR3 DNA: TGTGCCAGCAGCGCTAGCGGGATAACCTACAATGAGCAGTTCTTC. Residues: CASSASGITYNEQFF.

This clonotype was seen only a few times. The CDR3 coding sequence is TGTGCCAGCAGCCAACAACCGGGACCCCATACGCAGTATTTT. The encoded protein is CASSQQPGPHTQYF. The chain employs TRBV3-1 and TRBJ2-3; the D call may be TRBD1 or TRBD2 (5 bases each). The CDR3 has 14 amino acids. Deletions cut 2 bases from V and 7 bases from J, with 13 bases between. Germline values: CDR1 LGHDT, CDR2 YNNKEL (reference sequence).

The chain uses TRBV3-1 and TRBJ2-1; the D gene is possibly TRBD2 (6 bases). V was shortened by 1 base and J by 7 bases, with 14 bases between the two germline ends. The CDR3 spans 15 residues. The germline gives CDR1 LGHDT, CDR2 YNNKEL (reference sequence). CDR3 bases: TGTGCCAGCAGCCAAGGCCTAGCGTCACATAATGAGCAGTTCTTC. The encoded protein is CASSQGLASHNEQFF.

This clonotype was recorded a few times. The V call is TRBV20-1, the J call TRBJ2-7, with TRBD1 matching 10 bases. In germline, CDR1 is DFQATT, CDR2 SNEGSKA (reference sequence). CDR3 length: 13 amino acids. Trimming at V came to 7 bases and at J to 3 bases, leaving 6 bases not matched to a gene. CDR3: CSGSDRGNYEQYF. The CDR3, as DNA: TGCAGTGGGTCGGACAGGGGGAACTACGAGCAGTACTTC.

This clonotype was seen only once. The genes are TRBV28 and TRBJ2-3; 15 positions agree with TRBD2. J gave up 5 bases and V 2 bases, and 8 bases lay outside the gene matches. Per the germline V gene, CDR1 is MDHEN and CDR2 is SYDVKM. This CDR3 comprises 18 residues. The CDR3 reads CASSLKGLAGGIRDTQYF. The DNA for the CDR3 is TGTGCCAGCAGTTTAAAAGGACTAGCGGGGGGGATACGAGATACGCAGTATTTT.

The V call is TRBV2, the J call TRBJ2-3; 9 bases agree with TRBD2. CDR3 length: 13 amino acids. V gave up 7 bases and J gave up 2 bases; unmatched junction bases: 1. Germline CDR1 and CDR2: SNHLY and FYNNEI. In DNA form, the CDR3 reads TGTGCCAGCATAGCGGGGGACACAGATACGCAGTATTTT. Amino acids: CASIAGDTDTQYF.

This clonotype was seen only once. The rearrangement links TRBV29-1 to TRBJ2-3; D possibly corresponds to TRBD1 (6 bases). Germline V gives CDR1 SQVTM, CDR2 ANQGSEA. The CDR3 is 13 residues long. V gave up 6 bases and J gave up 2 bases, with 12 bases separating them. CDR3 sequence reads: CSVDRSATDTQYF. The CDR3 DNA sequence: TGCAGCGTCGACAGGTCCGCCACAGATACGCAGTATTTT.

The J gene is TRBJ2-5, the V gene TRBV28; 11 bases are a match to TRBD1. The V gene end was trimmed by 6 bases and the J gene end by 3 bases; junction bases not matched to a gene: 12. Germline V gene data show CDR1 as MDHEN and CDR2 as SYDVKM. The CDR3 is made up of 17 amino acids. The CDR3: CASSHRRDRGSEETQYF. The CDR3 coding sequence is TGTGCCAGCAGCCATAGGCGGGACAGGGGGTCGGAAGAGACCCAGTACTTC.

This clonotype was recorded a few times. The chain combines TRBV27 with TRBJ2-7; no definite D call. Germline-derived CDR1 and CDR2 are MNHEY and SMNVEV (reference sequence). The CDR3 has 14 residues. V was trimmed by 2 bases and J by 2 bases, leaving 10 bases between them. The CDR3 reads CASSLKGEAYEQYF. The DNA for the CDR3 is TGTGCCAGCAGTTTAAAGGGCGAGGCCTACGAGCAGTACTTC.

The CDR3 sequence is CASSFAGTNYGYTF. In DNA form, the CDR3 reads TGTGCCAGCAGTTTTGCAGGGACTAACTATGGCTACACCTTC. The chain employs TRBV12-3 or TRBV12-4 and TRBJ1-2; tentatively, D is TRBD1 (5 bases). The CDR3 runs 14 residues. The V and J ends lost 3 bases and 0 bases respectively, with 8 bases between them.

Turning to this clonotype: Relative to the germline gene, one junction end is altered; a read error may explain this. This chain's CDR3 is CASSWRTASYIEQFF. CDR3 sequence (DNA): TGTGCCAGCAGCTGGCGGACTGCCTCCTACATTGAGCAGTTCTTC. This chain joins TRBV7-2 and TRBJ2-1; a possible D gene is TRBD2 (5 bases). The CDR3 consists of 15 residues. Germline lookup yields CDR1 SGHTA and CDR2 FQGNSA.

Here the CDR3 DNA reads TGTGCCAGCAGTGCACCGGGACTAGAGGTATGGTCAGATACGCAGTATTTT. This translates into CASSAPGLEVWSDTQYF. The chain links TRBV2 to TRBJ2-3; 8 nucleotides align to TRBD2. The CDR3 length is 17 residues. With 4 bases clipped from V and 4 bases from J, the junction kept 13 bases outside the gene matches. Germline CDR1 reads SNHLY; CDR2 reads FYNNEI.

CDR3 bases: TGTGCCAGCAGCTCTACGGGCAGGCGCGGGGACTATGGCTACACCTTC. It codes for CASSSTGRRGDYGYTF. This rearrangement joins TRBV7-9 to TRBJ1-2; D is uncertain. The germline V gene encodes CDR1 SEHNR and CDR2 FQNEAQ (reference sequence). This CDR3 has 16 amino acids. V dropped 4 bases and J dropped 3 bases, with 18 bases sitting between them.

The CDR3 loop reads CASSEALFEKLFF. The DNA of the CDR3 is TGTGCCAGCAGTGAAGCGCTCTTTGAAAAACTGTTTTTT. The genes are TRBV6-1 and TRBJ1-4; D remains ambiguous. V was cut by 0 bases and J by 7 bases, with 6 bases left in between. This CDR3 contains 13 residues. CDR1 and CDR2 from the germline V gene are MNHNS and SASEGT.

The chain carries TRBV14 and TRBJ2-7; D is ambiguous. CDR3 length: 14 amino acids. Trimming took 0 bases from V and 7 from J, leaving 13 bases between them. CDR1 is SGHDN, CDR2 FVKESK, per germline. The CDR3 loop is CASSQERLLPEQYF. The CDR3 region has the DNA TGTGCCAGCAGCCAAGAACGTCTCTTGCCAGAGCAGTACTTC.

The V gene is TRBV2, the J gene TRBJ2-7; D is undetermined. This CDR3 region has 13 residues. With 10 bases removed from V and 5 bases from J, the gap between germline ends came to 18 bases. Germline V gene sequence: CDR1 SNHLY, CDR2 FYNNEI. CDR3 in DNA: TGTGCCAAAAGAGGTCACGCGCGGCACGAGCAGTACTTC. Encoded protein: CAKRGHARHEQYF.

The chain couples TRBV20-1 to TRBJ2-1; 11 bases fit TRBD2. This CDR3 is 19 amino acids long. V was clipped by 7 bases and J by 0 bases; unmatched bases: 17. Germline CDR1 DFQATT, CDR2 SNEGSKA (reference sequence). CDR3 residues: CSVSPPISGLADSYNEQFF. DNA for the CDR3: TGCAGTGTTAGCCCCCCAATTTCGGGACTAGCGGACTCCTACAATGAGCAGTTCTTC.

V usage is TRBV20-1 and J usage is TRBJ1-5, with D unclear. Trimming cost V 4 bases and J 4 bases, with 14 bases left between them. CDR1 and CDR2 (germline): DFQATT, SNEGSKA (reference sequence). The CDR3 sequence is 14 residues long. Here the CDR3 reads CSATFQAGNQPQHF. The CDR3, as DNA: TGCAGTGCTACGTTTCAGGCGGGGAATCAGCCCCAGCATTTT.

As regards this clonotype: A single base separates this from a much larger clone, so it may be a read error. CDR3 protein: CSAGFSGEKTQYF. CDR3 nucleotide sequence: TGCAGTGCTGGATTTTCCGGGGAGAAGACCCAGTACTTC. The gene calls are TRBV20-1 and TRBJ2-5, with D possibly being TRBD2 (5 bases). V was clipped by 5 bases and J by 6 bases, with 16 bases between them. The CDR3 is made up of 13 amino acids. Germline V gene sequence: CDR1 DFQATT, CDR2 SNEGSKA (reference sequence).

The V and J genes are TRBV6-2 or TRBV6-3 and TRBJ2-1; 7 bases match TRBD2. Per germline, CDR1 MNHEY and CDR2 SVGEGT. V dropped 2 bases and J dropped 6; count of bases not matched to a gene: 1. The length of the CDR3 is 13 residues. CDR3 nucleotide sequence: TGTGCCAGCAGTTACAGGGAGGGCAATGAGCAGTTCTTC. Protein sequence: CASSYREGNEQFF.